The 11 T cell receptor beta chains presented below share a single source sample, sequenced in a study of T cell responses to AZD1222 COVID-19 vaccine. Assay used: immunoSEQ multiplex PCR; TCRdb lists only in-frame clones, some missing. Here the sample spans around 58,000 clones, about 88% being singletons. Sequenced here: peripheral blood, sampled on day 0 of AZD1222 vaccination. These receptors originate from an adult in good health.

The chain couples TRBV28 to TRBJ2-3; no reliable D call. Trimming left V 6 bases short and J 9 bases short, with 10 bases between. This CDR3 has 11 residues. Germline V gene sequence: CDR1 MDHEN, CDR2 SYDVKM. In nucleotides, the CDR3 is TGTGCCAGCAGCGCCCTTGGCACGCAGTATTTT. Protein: CASSALGTQYF.

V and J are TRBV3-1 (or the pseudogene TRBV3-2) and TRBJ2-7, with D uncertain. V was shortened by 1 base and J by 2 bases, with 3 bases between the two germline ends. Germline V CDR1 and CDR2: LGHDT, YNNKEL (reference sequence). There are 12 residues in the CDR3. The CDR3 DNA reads TGTGCCAGCAGCCAAGTGCCCTACGAGCAGTACTTC. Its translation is CASSQVPYEQYF.

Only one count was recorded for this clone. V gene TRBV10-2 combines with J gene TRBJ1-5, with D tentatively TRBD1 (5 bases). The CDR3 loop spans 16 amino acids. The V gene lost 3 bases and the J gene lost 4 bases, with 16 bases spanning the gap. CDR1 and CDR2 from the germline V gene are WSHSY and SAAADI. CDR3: CASSDLWTGGNQPQHF. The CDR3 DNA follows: TGCGCCAGCAGTGACCTTTGGACTGGGGGGAATCAGCCCCAGCATTTT.

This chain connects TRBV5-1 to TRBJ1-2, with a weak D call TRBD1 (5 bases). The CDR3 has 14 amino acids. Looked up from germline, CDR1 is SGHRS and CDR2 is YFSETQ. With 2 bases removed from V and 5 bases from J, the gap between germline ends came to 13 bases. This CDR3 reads CASSLDGTGYGYTF. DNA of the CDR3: TGCGCCAGCAGCTTAGACGGGACGGGGTATGGCTACACCTTC.

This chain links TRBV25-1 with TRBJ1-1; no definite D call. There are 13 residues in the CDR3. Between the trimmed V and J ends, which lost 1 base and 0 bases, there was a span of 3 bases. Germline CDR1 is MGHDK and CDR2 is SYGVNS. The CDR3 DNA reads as TGTGCCAGCAGTGAATTTATGAACACTGAAGCTTTCTTT. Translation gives CASSEFMNTEAFF.

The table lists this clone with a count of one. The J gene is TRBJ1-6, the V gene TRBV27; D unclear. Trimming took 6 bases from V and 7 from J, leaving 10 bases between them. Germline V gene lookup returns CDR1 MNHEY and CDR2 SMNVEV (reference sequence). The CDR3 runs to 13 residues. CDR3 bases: TGTGCCAGCAGCCGGAGTTTCAATTCACCCCTCCACTTT. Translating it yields CASSRSFNSPLHF.

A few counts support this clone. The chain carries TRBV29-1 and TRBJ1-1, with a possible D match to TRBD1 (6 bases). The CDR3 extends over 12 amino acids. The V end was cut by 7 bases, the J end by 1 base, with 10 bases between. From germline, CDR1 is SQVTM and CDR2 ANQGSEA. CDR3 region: CSGGTRNTEAFF. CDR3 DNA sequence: TGCAGCGGGGGGACACGGAACACTGAAGCTTTCTTT.

The CDR3 DNA follows: TGTGCCTGGAGCCAGACGCTCGGGAATCAGCCCCAGCATTTT. Amino acid sequence: CAWSQTLGNQPQHF. The chain has TRBV30 and TRBJ1-5; D gene uncertain. CDR3 size: 14 residues. Germline lookup yields CDR1 GTSNPN and CDR2 SVGIG (reference sequence). The V gene lost 3 bases and the J gene lost 4 bases, with 13 bases spanning the gap.

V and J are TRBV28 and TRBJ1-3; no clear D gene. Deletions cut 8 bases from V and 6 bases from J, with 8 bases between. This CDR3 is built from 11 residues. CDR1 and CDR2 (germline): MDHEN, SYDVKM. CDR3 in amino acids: CASLRKNTIYF. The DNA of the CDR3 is TGTGCCAGCCTCAGGAAAAACACCATATATTTT.

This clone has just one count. This CDR3 is CASSLGQGDSPLHF. DNA for the CDR3: TGCGCCAGCAGCCTCGGACAGGGCGATTCACCCCTCCACTTT. This chain links TRBV4-1 with TRBJ1-6, with 8 bases identical to TRBD1. Looked up from germline, CDR1 is MGHRA and CDR2 is YSYEKL. The CDR3 has 14 residues. J was trimmed by 8 bases and V by 4 bases; bases with no gene match: 4.

Here the CDR3 reads CASSTGTSYGYTF. For the CDR3, the DNA is TGTGCCAGCAGTACAGGGACTTCCTATGGCTACACCTTC. The V and J genes are TRBV12-3 or TRBV12-4 and TRBJ1-2, with TRBD1 as a possible D gene (6 bases). V was pared by 5 bases and J by 4 bases, with 11 bases between. The CDR3 spans 13 residues.